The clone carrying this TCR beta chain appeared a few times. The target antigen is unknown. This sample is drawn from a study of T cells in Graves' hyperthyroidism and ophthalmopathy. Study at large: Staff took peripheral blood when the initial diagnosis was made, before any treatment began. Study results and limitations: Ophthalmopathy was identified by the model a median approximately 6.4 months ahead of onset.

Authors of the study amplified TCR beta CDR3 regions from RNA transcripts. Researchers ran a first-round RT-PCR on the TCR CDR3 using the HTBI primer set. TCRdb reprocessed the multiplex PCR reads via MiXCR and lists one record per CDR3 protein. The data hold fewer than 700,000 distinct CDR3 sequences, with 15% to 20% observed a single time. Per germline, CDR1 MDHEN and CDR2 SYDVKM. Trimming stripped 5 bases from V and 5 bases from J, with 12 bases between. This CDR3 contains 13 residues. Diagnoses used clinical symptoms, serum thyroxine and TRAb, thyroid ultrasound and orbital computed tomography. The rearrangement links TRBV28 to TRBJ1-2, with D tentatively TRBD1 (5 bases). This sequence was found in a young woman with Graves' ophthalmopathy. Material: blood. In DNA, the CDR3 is TGTGCCAGCAGTCCATCCGACAGATATGGCTACACCTTC. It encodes CASSPSDRYGYTF.